Listed here are 6 T cell receptor beta chains from one sample, sequenced in a study of immune characterization of retroperitoneal liposarcoma. Each CDR3 protein is one row after TCRdb ran MiXCR on the PCR reads. This table has about 10,000 distinct CDR3 sequences, 25% to 30% appearing once. The sequenced sample was tumor tissue. These receptors all stem from a male donor with retroperitoneal liposarcoma.

The gene calls are TRBV28 and TRBJ2-7, with 7 bases that match TRBD2. The CDR3 has 13 amino acids. J gave up 2 bases and V 8 bases, and 6 bases lay outside the gene matches. The germline V gene has CDR1 MDHEN and CDR2 SYDVKM. CDR3 loop: CASQRGFPYEQYF. The CDR3 nucleotides are TGTGCCAGCCAGCGGGGTTTCCCCTACGAGCAGTACTTC.

The V gene is TRBV12-3 or TRBV12-4, the J gene TRBJ2-1; 8 positions agree with TRBD1. Trimming cost V 5 bases and J 10 bases; bases outside gene matches: 16. The CDR3 extends over 16 amino acids. This CDR3 reads CASSPTSYQGASEQFF. As DNA, the CDR3 is TGTGCCAGCAGTCCCACCTCTTATCAGGGGGCCAGCGAGCAGTTCTTC.

The chain recombines TRBV25-1 with TRBJ2-5, with 12 positions matching TRBD2. The DNA matches TRBJ2-1 better at its end, which makes the J call doubtful. The CDR3 sequence is 16 residues long. The germline V gene has CDR1 MGHDK and CDR2 SYGVNS. The DNA for the CDR3 is TGTGCCAGCAGTGCCAGACTAGCGGGAGAGGTCGATGAGCAGTTCTTC. Residues: CASSARLAGEVDEQFF.

This clonotype is judged medium-sized. V usage is TRBV10-2 and J usage is TRBJ2-1, with D perhaps TRBD2 (7 bases). Near its end, the DNA agrees better with TRBJ2-7, so the J call may be wrong. Germline-derived CDR1 and CDR2 are WSHSY and SAAADI. There are 13 residues in the CDR3. Here the CDR3 DNA reads TGCGCCAGCAGTGATCCAGGGCGGGGGCAACAGTACTTC. The encoded protein is CASSDPGRGQQYF.

This clonotype was recorded a few times. A much larger clone lies one base from this, so it may be a read error. The chain has TRBV6-1 and TRBJ2-6; 7 bases are a match to TRBD2. This CDR3 has 16 amino acids. CDR1 and CDR2 from the germline V gene are MNHNS and SASEGT. V was pared by 3 bases and J by 0 bases, with 2 bases of the junction left unmatched. Here the CDR3 reads CASSEGGGSGANVLTF. In DNA form, the CDR3 reads TGTGCCAGCAGTGAGGGGGGGGGCTCTGGGGCCAACGTCCTGACTTTC.

The sample holds many counts of this clonotype. V is TRBV6-6 and J is TRBJ1-4; tentative D call: TRBD1 (5 bases). The CDR3 contains 13 residues. Germline V gene data show CDR1 as MNHNY and CDR2 as SVGAGI (reference sequence). Trimming took off 0 bases at V and 10 bases at J, with 9 bases between the two ends. The DNA of the CDR3 is TGTGCCAGCAGTTACTCTTCCGGGGGAAAACTGTTTTTT. Protein product: CASSYSSGGKLFF.